The clone carrying this T cell receptor beta chain was picked up a small number of times. Antigen unknown. This sample was taken from a study of regulatory T cells in long-lasting Graves disease. Points from the study as a whole: The TCR repertoire of persistent Graves' patients was less diverse than that of newly diagnosed ones.

Time point of the sample: persistent/refractory GD, antithyroid drugs over 5 years with positive TRAb. From PBMCs, RNA was extracted and then used to make the TCR library. Peripheral blood, about 8.8 milliliters of it, was drawn into EDTA tubes. V was pared by 1 base and J by 1 base, with 8 bases between. Germline V gives CDR1 LNHNV, CDR2 YYDKDF (reference sequence). The CDR3 covers 14 residues. Through Arm-PCR of CDR3 regions and iRepertoire HTBI primers, TCR beta libraries were built. TCRdb used MiXCR to reprocess the multiplex PCR reads, holding one entry per CDR3 protein. The table shows about 290,000 distinct CDR3 sequences, with 20% to 25% occurring only once.

This TCR was recovered from a female donor with Graves disease. Source: peripheral blood mononuclear cells (PBMCs), taken when the disease was refractory, from a patient treated with antithyroid drugs. The chain has TRBV15 and TRBJ2-7, with unresolved D. CDR3 nucleotides: TGTGCCACCAGCAGAGTTTTTGGGTCCTACGAGCAGTACTTC. This translates into CATSRVFGSYEQYF.